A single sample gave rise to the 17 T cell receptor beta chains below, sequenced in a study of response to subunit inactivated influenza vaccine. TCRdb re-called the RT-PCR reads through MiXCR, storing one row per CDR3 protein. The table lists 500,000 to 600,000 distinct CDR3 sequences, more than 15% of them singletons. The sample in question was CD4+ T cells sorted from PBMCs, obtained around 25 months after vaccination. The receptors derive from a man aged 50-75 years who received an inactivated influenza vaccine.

CDR3 region: CASSQDPRGQGILGANVLTF. The CDR3 DNA reads TGTGCCAGCAGCCAAGATCCCCGGGGACAGGGGATTCTTGGGGCCAACGTCCTGACTTTC. The V and J genes are TRBV4-2 and TRBJ2-6; 10 nucleotides line up with TRBD1. Germline V lookup: CDR1 LGHNA, CDR2 YNFKEQ. This CDR3 is 20 amino acids long. V gave up 0 bases and J gave up 3 bases; unmatched junction bases: 11.

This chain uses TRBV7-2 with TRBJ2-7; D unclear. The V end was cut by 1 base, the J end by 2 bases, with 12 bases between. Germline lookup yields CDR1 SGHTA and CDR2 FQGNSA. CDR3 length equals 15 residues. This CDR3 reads CASSLDVAVAYEQYF. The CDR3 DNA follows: TGTGCCAGCAGCTTAGATGTGGCCGTGGCCTACGAGCAGTACTTC. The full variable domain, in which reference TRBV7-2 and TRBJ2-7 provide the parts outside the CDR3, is GAGVSQSPSNKVTEKGKDVELRCDPISGHTALYWYRQSLGQGLEFLIYFQGNSAPDKSGLPSDRFSAERTGGSVSTLTIQRTQQEDSAVYLCASSLDVAVAYEQYFGPGTRLTVT.

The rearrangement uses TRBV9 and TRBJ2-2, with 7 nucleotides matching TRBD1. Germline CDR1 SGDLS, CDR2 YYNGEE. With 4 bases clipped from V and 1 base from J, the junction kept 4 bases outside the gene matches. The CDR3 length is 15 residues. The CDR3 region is CASSPGDRNTGELFF. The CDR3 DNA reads TGTGCCAGCAGCCCAGGGGACAGGAACACCGGGGAGCTGTTTTTT. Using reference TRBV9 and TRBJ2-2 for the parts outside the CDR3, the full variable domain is DSGVTQTPKHLITATGQRVTLRCSPRSGDLSVYWYQQSLDQGLQFLIQYYNGEERAKGNILERFSAQQFPDLHSELNLSSLELGDSALYFCASSPGDRNTGELFFGEGSRLTVL.

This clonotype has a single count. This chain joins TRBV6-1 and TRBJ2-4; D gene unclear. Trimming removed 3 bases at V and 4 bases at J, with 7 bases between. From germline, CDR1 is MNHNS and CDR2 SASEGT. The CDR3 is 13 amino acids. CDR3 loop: CASSEHGKNIQYF. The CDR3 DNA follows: TGTGCCAGCAGTGAGCACGGGAAAAACATTCAGTACTTC.

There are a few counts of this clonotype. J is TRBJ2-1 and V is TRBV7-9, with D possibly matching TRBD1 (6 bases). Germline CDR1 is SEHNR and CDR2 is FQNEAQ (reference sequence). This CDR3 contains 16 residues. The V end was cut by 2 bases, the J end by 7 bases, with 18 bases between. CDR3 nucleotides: TGTGCCAGCAGCTTACTCCCAGGGGAGTTAGGTAATGAGCAGTTCTTC. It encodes CASSLLPGELGNEQFF.

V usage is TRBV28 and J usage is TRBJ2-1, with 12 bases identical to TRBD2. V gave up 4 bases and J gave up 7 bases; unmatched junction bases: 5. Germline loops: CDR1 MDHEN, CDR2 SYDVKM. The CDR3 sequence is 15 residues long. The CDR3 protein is CASSSRLAGENEQFF. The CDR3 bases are TGTGCCAGCAGTTCCCGACTAGCGGGAGAGAATGAGCAGTTCTTC.

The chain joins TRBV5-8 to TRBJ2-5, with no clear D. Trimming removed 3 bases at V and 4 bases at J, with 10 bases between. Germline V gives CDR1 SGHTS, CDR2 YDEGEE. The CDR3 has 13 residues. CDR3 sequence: CASSSRQLETQYF. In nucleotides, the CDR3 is TGTGCCAGCAGCTCTAGACAACTAGAGACCCAGTACTTC.

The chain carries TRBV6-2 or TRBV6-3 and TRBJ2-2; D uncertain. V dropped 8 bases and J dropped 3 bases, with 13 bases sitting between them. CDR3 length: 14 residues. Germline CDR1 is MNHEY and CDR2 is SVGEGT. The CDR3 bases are TGTGCCAGCGTCAACGGGCGATACACCGGGGAGCTGTTTTTT. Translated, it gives CASVNGRYTGELFF.

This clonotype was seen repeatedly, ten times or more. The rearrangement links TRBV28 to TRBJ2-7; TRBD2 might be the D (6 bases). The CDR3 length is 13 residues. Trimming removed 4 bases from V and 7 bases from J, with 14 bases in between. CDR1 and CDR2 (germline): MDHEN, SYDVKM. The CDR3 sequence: CASSWSALAEQYF. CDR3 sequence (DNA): TGTGCCAGCAGTTGGTCAGCCCTAGCGGAGCAGTACTTC.

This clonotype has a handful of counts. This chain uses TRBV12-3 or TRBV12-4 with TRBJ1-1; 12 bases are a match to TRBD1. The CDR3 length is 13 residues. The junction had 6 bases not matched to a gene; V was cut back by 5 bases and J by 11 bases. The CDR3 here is CASSGWDRGPAFF. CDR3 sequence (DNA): TGTGCCAGCAGTGGGTGGGACAGGGGGCCGGCTTTCTTT.

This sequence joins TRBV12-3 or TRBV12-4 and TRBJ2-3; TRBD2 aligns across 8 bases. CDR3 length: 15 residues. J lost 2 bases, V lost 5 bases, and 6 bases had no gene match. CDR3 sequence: CASSPRGGYTDTQYF. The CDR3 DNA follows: TGTGCCAGCAGTCCCCGCGGGGGGTACACAGATACGCAGTATTTT.

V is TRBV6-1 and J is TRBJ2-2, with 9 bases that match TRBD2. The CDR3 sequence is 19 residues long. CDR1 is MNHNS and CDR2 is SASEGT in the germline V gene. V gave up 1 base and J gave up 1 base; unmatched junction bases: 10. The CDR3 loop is CASSEVGLAGALNTGELFF. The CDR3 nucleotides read TGTGCCAGCAGTGAAGTAGGTTTAGCGGGAGCCTTGAACACCGGGGAGCTGTTTTTT.

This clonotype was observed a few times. The CDR3 region is CASSLATIGGIEQFF. The CDR3 region has the DNA TGTGCCAGCAGTTTAGCGACGATTGGCGGGATAGAGCAGTTCTTC. The chain combines TRBV12-3 or TRBV12-4 with TRBJ2-1, with D possibly TRBD2 on 6 matching bases. There are 15 residues in the CDR3. The V and J ends lost 0 bases and 10 bases respectively, with 16 bases between them.

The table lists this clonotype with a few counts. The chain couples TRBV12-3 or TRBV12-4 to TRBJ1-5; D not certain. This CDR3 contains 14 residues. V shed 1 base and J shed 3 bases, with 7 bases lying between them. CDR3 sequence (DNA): TGTGCCAGCAGTTTAGGATCGGTCAATCAGCCCCAGCATTTT. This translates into CASSLGSVNQPQHF.

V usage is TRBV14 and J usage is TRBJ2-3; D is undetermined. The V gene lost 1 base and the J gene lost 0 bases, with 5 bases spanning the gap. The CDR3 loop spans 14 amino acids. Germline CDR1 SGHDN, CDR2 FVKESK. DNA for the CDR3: TGTGCCAGCAGCCAAGGGATTAGCACAGATACGCAGTATTTT. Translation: CASSQGISTDTQYF.

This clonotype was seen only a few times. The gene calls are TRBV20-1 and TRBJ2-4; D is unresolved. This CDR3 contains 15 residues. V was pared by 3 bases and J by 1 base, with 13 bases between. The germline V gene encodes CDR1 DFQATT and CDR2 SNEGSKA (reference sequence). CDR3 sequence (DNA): TGCAGTGCTAGTGTGGCGGATTGGGCCAAAAACATTCAGTACTTC. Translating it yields CSASVADWAKNIQYF.

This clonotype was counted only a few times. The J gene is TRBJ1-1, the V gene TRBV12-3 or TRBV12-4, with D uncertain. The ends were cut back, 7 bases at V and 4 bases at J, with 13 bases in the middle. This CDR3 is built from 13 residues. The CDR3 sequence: CASTGVGSTEAFF. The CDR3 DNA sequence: TGTGCCAGCACGGGAGTAGGGAGCACTGAAGCTTTCTTT.